This T cell receptor (beta chain) was identified in a study of graft-versus-host responses after intestinal transplantation. Sequenced by immunoSEQ multiplex PCR; TCRdb stores in-frame clones only, minus some. There are more than 90,000 clones in the sample; over 85% occur only once, and 0.23% lies in the top ten. Regarding this clone: Its cognate antigen is unknown.

Trimming at V came to 6 bases and at J to 4 bases, leaving 10 bases not matched to a gene. This CDR3 contains 16 residues. Germline CDR1 LNHDA, CDR2 SQIVND (reference sequence). The V call is TRBV19, the J call TRBJ1-2; 11 bases match TRBD1. Sequenced here: unstimulated CD4+ T cells sorted from spleen or lymph node cells, sampled before transplant. This sequence was found in a human donor who was the organ donor for an intestinal transplant. CDR3 protein: CASREAGQGAPYGYTF. CDR3 nucleotides: TGTGCCAGTAGAGAAGCCGGACAGGGGGCCCCCTATGGCTACACCTTC.